This T cell receptor (beta chain) was retrieved from a study of CD8+CD57+ T cells in acquired aplastic anemia. Looking at the study overall: Sorted CD4+ and CD8+ cells gave a mean 3.2 ug DNA, range roughly 0.19 to 27.4 ug.

Comments on this clonotype: Its antigen remains unknown.

Profiles of TCR beta VDJ and CDR3 were generated from a genomic DNA template. From the reads, TCRdb called clonotypes with MiXCR, one entry per CDR3 protein. The sample holds 180,000 or so distinct CDR3 sequences, around 48% seen once. Patients picked for sequencing had shown CD8+CD57+ cell expansion detected by flow cytometry. All patients were therapy-naive when blood was sampled. Study conclusions and caveats: Simpson's diversity of CD8+ cells was not significantly different in patients compared with controls. Overlapping CD8+ CDR3 repertoires of patients and controls contained some 27 shared sequences.

This TCR was sampled from a human donor with aplastic anemia. The sample was sorted CD4+, CD8+, or CD8+CD57+ T cells (not recorded which) from PBMCs.

The CDR3 loop is CSARDQTGGQTQYF. CDR3 in DNA: TGCAGTGCTAGAGATCAGACGGGGGGTCAGACGCAGTATTTT. The genes are TRBV20-1 and TRBJ2-3; 7 bases line up with TRBD2. The CDR3 covers 14 residues. The V gene's germline CDR1 is DFQATT and CDR2 SNEGSKA (reference sequence). The junction had 9 bases not matched to a gene; V was cut back by 0 bases and J by 9 bases.